This T cell receptor beta chain is from a study of cytomegalovirus exposure and HLA in healthy donors (dated by TCRdb to 2015 to 2018). In the study overall: According to an earlier analysis of 550 to 700 of the donors, 150 million to 200 million T cells yielded 100 million or so unique TCR beta sequences and around 280 Gb of sequence data. A later analysis re-examined previously published TCR beta repertoires from more than 550 donors and added high-resolution HLA genotyping to investigate patterns of TCR occurrence. The number of donors typed differed by locus, with 629-630 for A, B, C, DRB1 and DQB1, around 500 for DQA1, 600 to 610 for DPA1, and around 450 for DPB1. Of the roughly 410 genotyped donors, roughly 76% were placed in the genetic ancestry cluster associated with self-reported Caucasian donors. Five DR-DQ haplotypes were handled as single units for association and clustering, since linkage in the cohort was strong. Along with the roughly 670-subject first cohort, a separate validation cohort of 120 different subjects was used. To decide whether each TCR beta V gene segment behaved as functional or pseudogenic, an earlier analysis of approximately 600 of the donors relied on high-throughput TCR beta sequencing. Alongside the repertoire data, information on donor age, sex, ethnicity and CMV serostatus was compiled. The aim of the study was to test whether cataloging public T cell receptors could identify signatures of past pathogen exposure. The study combined high-throughput TCR immunosequencing, statistical association of individual TCRs with disease status, and machine learning to predict cytomegalovirus infection status. Among some 410 genotyped donors of the cohort, an average of roughly 230,000 unique TCR beta nucleotide sequences was sequenced per donor, of which roughly 17% were non-productive. In a later genetic analysis, genome-wide SNP genotypes for about three fifths of the roughly 670 donors were used, and that subset was treated as a discovery cohort. In the later analysis, no new phenotypic data were used to find candidate immune exposures; instead, reliance was placed on TCR beta sequences and their occurrence across donors. The T cell repertoires of around 670 subjects were profiled by immunosequencing and related to cytomegalovirus serostatus. Approximately 310 gigabases of sequencing data and tens of millions of unique TCR sequences were included in an early release covering about 700 HLA-typed donors. Every repertoire in the discovery cohort had been generated on one and the same sequencing platform. Class I and class II HLA loci were covered by the typing at four-digit resolution. What the study reported, not specific to this receptor: In both the original and validation cohorts, the classifier was reported to diagnose cytomegalovirus status with high specificity and sensitivity. This cohort had only TCR beta chains sequenced, and the lack of alpha or paired-chain data limited which features could be detected. According to a later analysis, most CMV-associated TCR beta chains appeared to be HLA-restricted, and the HLA associations seemed to be driven largely by CMV exposure. V-gene and J-gene trimming of TCR beta chains was associated with a missense DCLRE1C variant in a later genetic analysis, and the association was replicated in an independent cohort. In vitro tests confirmed that three of the cytomegalovirus-associated TCR beta chains recognize cytomegalovirus antigens. A later analysis reported that several top co-occurrence clusters appeared linked to parvovirus B19, influenza, CMV and Epstein-Barr virus. The authors suggested that the approach could potentially be generalized to other disease states and immunological phenotypes. Some IMGT-functional V segments, including TRBV6-2 and TRBV6-3, could not be distinguished by the 87-base-pair reads and were therefore excluded. An earlier analysis of approximately 500 of the donors showed that most TCR beta V segments appeared in productive rearrangements either about 87% or about 30% of the time, which broadly matched IMGT annotations. In a later analysis, around 17,000 TCR beta sequences were associated with specific HLA alleles at a false discovery rate of 0.05. In the study, roughly 160 TCR beta chains were listed as associated with cytomegalovirus. A later genetic analysis reported fewer N-insertions in productive TCRs among donors in an Asian-associated ancestry cluster than the roughly 720-donor mean. CMV serostatus was the only immune exposure information available for the cohort. Because HLA typing was unavailable for some donors at each locus, only the typed subset was used in association tests. In a later analysis, HLA-associated TCR beta chains showed more clonal expansion and lower generation probabilities than non-associated chains that were equally common. The sequencing pipeline was judged likely to have produced a cluster of highly shared sequence variants as a technical artifact. Most TCR sequences were observed very rarely across donors, whereas some public TCRs were present in many individuals. Approximately 18 rarely observed V segments, including chromosome 9 orphons, were excluded from the earlier analysis of several hundred of the donors because counts were too low. A further reported finding was that TCR beta sequences accurately predicted the HLA-A and HLA-B alleles for most subjects in the first cohort. Correlated functional status among segregating V segments might be attributable to linkage disequilibrium, but an unknown experimental factor could not be ruled out. When HLA alleles, especially DR and DQ, strongly co-occurred, TCR associations were difficult to assign to individual alleles. A later analysis found that TCR association rates varied across HLA loci, with DRB1 alleles showing the most associated TCRs and HLA-C alleles the fewest. Sequencing depth was assumed to be roughly uniform across donors in the presence/absence analyses, though that assumption may not hold.

The cohort comprised fewer than 700 healthy bone marrow donors. Cohort members were all nominally healthy when sampled, although unrecorded immune exposures were likely present. The donor tested CMV seropositive, placing the donor among the 250 to 350 seropositive members of the cohort. A peripheral blood sample was provided by each donor, and peripheral blood mononuclear cells were used for TCR beta sequencing. The Qiagen DNeasy Blood Extraction Kit was used to extract genomic DNA from the blood cell samples. Libraries came from the immunoSEQ multiplex PCR assay. The multiplex PCR relied on a mix of 60 forward primers for TCR Vbeta segments and 13 reverse primers for TCR Jbeta segments. The CDR3 region of rearranged TCR beta genes was amplified from genomic DNA by a multiplex PCR assay. On the Illumina HiSeq System, the amplified TCR beta libraries were sequenced as 87-base-pair reads. As for how the authors treated the data: In a later analysis, some 80 million unique TCR beta chains were counted across the 650 to 750 repertoires, and around 10 million of these chains were shared by at least two donors. Raw reads were error-corrected and collapsed into unique sequences with a nearest-neighbor algorithm that merged closely related sequences to remove PCR and sequencing errors. To assign V, D and J gene segments, CDR3 sequences were aligned to IMGT reference sequences. For a sequence to be retained, a match of at least six nucleotides was required to both a V gene segment and a J gene segment. A rearrangement was called productive if the CDR3 had no stop codons and remained in frame with V and J, and every other rearrangement was called non-productive. CDR3 was defined by IMGT convention, running from the second conserved V-encoded cysteine to the conserved J-encoded phenylalanine. The earlier analysis of about 500 of the donors excluded sequences that lacked an unambiguous match to a single V gene segment. An earlier analysis of several hundred of the donors called V segments functional above 56.7% productive rearrangements and segregating when the between-donor standard deviation exceeded 5%. A statistical classification framework was built for diagnosing cytomegalovirus status from the catalog of TCR beta chain sequences. In a later analysis, V and J genes were assigned by comparing TCR nucleotide sequences against IMGT/GENE-DB human TR gene sequences. Using the TCRdist pipeline, a later analysis assigned CDR3 sequences along with most-parsimonious VDJ recombination scenarios. A later analysis defined each TCR beta chain by its CDR3 amino acid sequence plus V-gene family, and excluded reads lacking a unique V-gene family. A later analysis removed roughly 590 highly shared, low-generation-probability nucleotide sequences to deal with suspected cross-contamination and a sequencing artifact. In a later analysis, a clonal expansion index for each public chain was calculated from normalized within-repertoire ranks of inferred template counts. In a later analysis, generation probabilities were computed with a VDJ recombination model fitted to out-of-frame rearrangements, and the resulting probabilities were checked against IGoR. In a later analysis, hypergeometric tests were used to score TCR-TCR, TCR-HLA and TCR-CMV co-occurrence, with a repertoire-size bias correction applied to TCR pairs. To estimate false discovery rates, a later analysis permuted the HLA or CMV assignments 20 times. A later analysis grouped co-occurring TCRs with DBSCAN, adding TCRdist sequence similarity when clustering within HLA-allele-positive subsets. For co-occurrence clustering, repertoires with fewer than 30,000 or more than 120,000 public chains were excluded, along with five repertoires with anomalous nucleotide sharing. This immuneACCESS table, as held by TCRdb, lists in-frame sequences with V and J called but not all clones. Of the missing ones, under half trace to an unresolved V gene in checked studies; the others have no known cause. The V and J calls and clone size are taken from that table; D and trimming were inferred from the DNA. The sample contains roughly 190,000 clones, around 78% of them found a single time. Together, the top ten hold roughly 14% of the sample.

Trimming leaves V shorter by 0 bases and J shorter by 6 bases, with the junction holding 8 bases beyond the gene matches. The germline V gene specifies SGHRS as CDR1 and YFSETQ as CDR2. Measured from the cysteine to the phenylalanine, the CDR3 is 16 residues long. CDR3 DNA only is kept here, 48 bases in frame from base 1. A word on this clone: Its antigen target is currently unknown. Base qualities were left out, and no much larger clone turns up one base away.

This clonotype originated in a young woman in good health and CMV-seropositive. The chain joins TRBV5-1 to TRBJ1-5; 8 central bases correspond to TRBD1. The sample consisted of PBMCs. CDR3 reads: CASSLEPQGEGQPQHF. The DNA sequence reads TGCGCCAGCAGCTTGGAGCCACAGGGGGAGGGTCAGCCCCAGCATTTT.